The 8 T cell receptor beta chains below all came from one sample that was sequenced in a study of shared clonotypes between healthy human individuals. Assay: immunoSEQ multiplex PCR; the TCRdb copy retains only in-frame clones and omits some. The sample holds about 1.1 million clones, 78% seen once. The sample taken for sequencing was memory CD4+ T cells from PBMCs. The subset: CD45RA-negative fraction. The receptor source for this set is a man between 18 and 29 years old in good health. Some clones in this sample may be carry-over from other donors' samples.

The chain combines TRBV27 with TRBJ2-7; 7 nucleotides match TRBD1. The CDR3 has 15 amino acids. V trimming: 5 bases; J trimming: 3 bases; junction bases outside the gene matches: 10. The germline V gene encodes CDR1 MNHEY and CDR2 SMNVEV (reference sequence). The CDR3 nucleotides read TGTGCCAGCAGTCCCAGACAGGGCCTCAGCTACGAGCAGTACTTC. Translated, it gives CASSPRQGLSYEQYF.

The rearrangement uses TRBV5-1 and TRBJ2-7; no definite D call. Between the trimmed V and J ends, which lost 0 bases and 6 bases, there was a span of 16 bases. CDR1 is SGHRS and CDR2 is YFSETQ in the germline V gene. The CDR3 loop spans 15 amino acids. The CDR3 nucleotides read TGCGCCAGCAGCTTGGGGGATCCCGGTTTTGGCGAGCAGTACTTC. Translated: CASSLGDPGFGEQYF.

This clone was picked up a small number of times. V gene TRBV4-3 combines with J gene TRBJ2-7; the match to TRBD1 covers 7 bases. There are 15 residues in the CDR3. CDR1 and CDR2 from the germline V gene are LGHNA and YSLEER. V dropped 3 bases and J dropped 4; count of bases not matched to a gene: 9. CDR3 sequence reads: CASSHNQRQGYEQYF. CDR3 sequence (DNA): TGCGCCAGCAGCCACAACCAGCGACAGGGATACGAGCAGTACTTC.

The chain links TRBV27 to TRBJ1-6; D is undetermined. V lost 5 bases and J 6 bases, leaving 8 bases between the germline ends. The CDR3 sequence is 13 residues long. The germline V gene encodes CDR1 MNHEY and CDR2 SMNVEV (reference sequence). The CDR3 sequence: CASSPQRNSPLHF. The CDR3 DNA reads TGTGCCAGCAGTCCCCAACGTAATTCACCCCTCCACTTT.

V gene TRBV5-4 combines with J gene TRBJ2-7, with D perhaps TRBD2 (5 bases). Germline assignment: CDR1 SGHNT and CDR2 YYREEE (reference sequence). This CDR3 has 15 amino acids. Trimming pared 4 bases from V and 0 bases from J, leaving 14 bases between. The CDR3 is CASSQADASSYEQYF. The DNA for the CDR3 is TGTGCCAGCAGCCAAGCGGACGCGAGCTCCTACGAGCAGTACTTC.

The chain couples TRBV4-3 to TRBJ1-4; 10 nucleotides line up with TRBD1. This CDR3 comprises 17 residues. Germline CDR1 LGHNA, CDR2 YSLEER. Trimming removed 4 bases from V and 5 bases from J; junction bases left unmatched: 10. Here the CDR3 reads CASSLQWDRGTNEKLFF. The CDR3 DNA reads TGCGCCAGCAGCCTCCAGTGGGACAGGGGAACGAATGAAAAACTGTTTTTT.

The chain couples TRBV7-9 to TRBJ2-2; TRBD2 is a possible D gene (6 bases). Trimming took off 5 bases at V and 6 bases at J, with 16 bases between the two ends. This CDR3 spans 15 amino acids. Germline V gene lookup returns CDR1 SEHNR and CDR2 FQNEAQ (reference sequence). This CDR3 is CASSRGTGKAGELFF. The CDR3 DNA reads as TGTGCCAGCAGCCGGGGGACTGGCAAAGCCGGGGAGCTGTTTTTT.

The V gene is TRBV5-1, the J gene TRBJ2-5, with TRBD2 matching 7 bases. With V trimmed by 4 bases and J by 2 bases, 2 bases remained unmatched. The length of the CDR3 is 13 residues. The germline gives CDR1 SGHRS, CDR2 YFSETQ. The chain's CDR3 is CASSRTRQETQYF. The CDR3 region has the DNA TGCGCCAGCAGCCGGACTAGACAAGAGACCCAGTACTTC.